This passage covers 27 T cell receptor beta chains from one sample sequenced in a study of blood T cell repertoires in COVID-19. Only in-frame clones appear in the TCRdb table, and some are missing; sequencing was by immunoSEQ multiplex PCR. The table records 300,000 or so clones, 80% to 90% of them present only once. Input material: PBMCs or T cells enriched from blood (not recorded which). The receptors were sampled from a middle-aged woman with acute COVID-19.

The rearrangement uses TRBV19 and TRBJ1-1, with D perhaps TRBD1 (5 bases). The germline V and J ends were trimmed by 1 base and 3 bases, with 12 bases remaining between them. Looked up from germline, CDR1 is LNHDA and CDR2 is SQIVND (reference sequence). The length of the CDR3 is 15 residues. In DNA form, the CDR3 reads TGTGCCAGTAGTATAGGGACAAGATGGGACACTGAAGCTTTCTTT. Translated: CASSIGTRWDTEAFF. The full variable domain, its missing parts supplied by reference TRBV19 and TRBJ1-1, is DGGITQSPKYLFRKEGQNVTLSCEQNLNHDAMYWYRQDPGQGLRLIYYSQIVNDFQKGDIAEGYSVSREKKESFPLTVTSAQKNPTAFYLCASSIGTRWDTEAFFGQGTRLTVV.

On this clone: The same CDR3 arises from other DNA sequences in this sample as well. The chain couples TRBV7-2 to TRBJ2-7; D perhaps matches TRBD1 (6 bases). This CDR3 comprises 14 residues. V shed 4 bases and J shed 2 bases, with 12 bases lying between them. The germline V gene encodes CDR1 SGHTA and CDR2 FQGNSA. CDR3 residues: CASSSNRAAYEQYF. The CDR3 DNA reads TGTGCCAGCAGCTCAAACAGGGCCGCCTACGAGCAGTACTTC.

CDR3 DNA sequence: TGCGCCAGCAGTGAGTCAAGGGCAGGGGACTATGGCTACACCTTC. This translates into CASSESRAGDYGYTF. This chain uses TRBV10-2 with TRBJ1-2, with a weak D call TRBD1 (6 bases). Germline CDR1 and CDR2: WSHSY and SAAADI. Trimming left V 0 bases short and J 3 bases short, with 11 bases between. This CDR3 region has 15 residues.

This rearrangement joins TRBV7-2 to TRBJ1-2, with 9 nucleotides matching TRBD1. From germline, CDR1 is SGHTA and CDR2 FQGNSA. This CDR3 has 15 residues. V shed 3 bases, J shed 4 bases, and the junction held 6 bases outside the gene matches. The CDR3 here is CASSLIPGQGYGYTF. The CDR3, as DNA: TGTGCCAGCAGCTTGATCCCGGGACAGGGCTATGGCTACACCTTC.

This chain uses TRBV25-1 with TRBJ1-1; 7 bases are shared with TRBD1. The germline V gene has CDR1 MGHDK and CDR2 SYGVNS. V dropped 3 bases and J dropped 10; count of bases not matched to a gene: 14. The CDR3 covers 15 residues. The CDR3 DNA is TGTGCCAGCAGTGAGAACACAGGGGCTGGCTCTGGAGCTTTCTTT. Translated: CASSENTGAGSGAFF. Combining the CDR3 with reference TRBV25-1 and TRBJ1-1 gives the whole variable domain EADIYQTPRYLVIGTGKKITLECSQTMGHDKMYWYQQDPGMELHLIHYSYGVNSTEKGDLSSESTVSRIRTEHFPLTLESARPSHTSQYLCASSENTGAGSGAFFGQGTRLTVV.

The V gene is TRBV27, the J gene TRBJ1-1; 10 bases are shared with TRBD1. The J segment lost 8 bases and the V segment lost 5 bases, leaving 20 bases of the junction unmatched. The CDR3 totals 18 residues. The germline CDR1 and CDR2 sequences are MNHEY and SMNVEV (reference sequence). The CDR3 here is CASSPTAVRTGGYMEAFF. The CDR3 DNA follows: TGTGCCAGCAGTCCCACCGCAGTACGGACAGGGGGTTATATGGAAGCTTTCTTT.

In its sample, this clone was seen once. The rearrangement uses TRBV3-1 (or the pseudogene TRBV3-2) and TRBJ2-7; the D gene is possibly TRBD1 (6 bases). Looked up from germline, CDR1 is LGHDT and CDR2 is YNNKEL (reference sequence). The CDR3 extends over 13 amino acids. V was cut by 4 bases and J by 2 bases, with 9 bases left in between. The CDR3 loop reads CASSPGTPYEQYF. The CDR3 nucleotides read TGTGCCAGCAGCCCCGGGACACCCTACGAGCAGTACTTC.

CDR3 coding DNA: TGTGCCAGCAGCGCAGGGTACAGGGGTCCGGTGGAGACCCAGTACTTC. This codes for CASSAGYRGPVETQYF. The chain has TRBV11-2 and TRBJ2-5, with 7 nucleotides matching TRBD1. Germline V gene data show CDR1 as SGHAT and CDR2 as FQNNGV. The trim removed 5 bases at V and 5 bases at J, leaving 14 bases unmatched. The CDR3 contains 16 residues.

This clone was seen a few times. The rearrangement links TRBV7-9 to TRBJ1-5; 12 nucleotides line up with TRBD1. The ends lost 4 bases at V and 4 bases at J; junction bases unmatched: 2. The CDR3 length is 15 residues. Germline assignment: CDR1 SEHNR and CDR2 FQNEAQ (reference sequence). CDR3 protein: CASSSGQGANQPQHF. CDR3 DNA sequence: TGTGCCAGCAGCTCGGGACAGGGGGCTAATCAGCCCCAGCATTTT.

There are a few counts of this clone. The chain employs TRBV29-1 and TRBJ2-7, with 14 bases fitting TRBD2. Per germline, CDR1 SQVTM and CDR2 ANQGSEA. This CDR3 has 14 amino acids. Losses at the gene ends were 5 bases for V and 3 bases for J; bases not matched to a gene: 3. The CDR3 DNA is TGCAGCGTTCGGGGACTAGCGGGGGTCTACGAGCAGTACTTC. Its protein is CSVRGLAGVYEQYF.

The chain joins TRBV20-1 to TRBJ2-1, with 7 bases aligning to TRBD1. The germline gives CDR1 DFQATT, CDR2 SNEGSKA (reference sequence). The CDR3 totals 11 residues. J lost 7 bases, V lost 8 bases, and 5 bases had no gene match. The CDR3 nucleotides read TGCAGTACCCACAGGGGAAATGAGCAGTTCTTC. Translated: CSTHRGNEQFF.

The chain is built from TRBV10-3 and TRBJ1-1; D is uncertain. CDR1 is ENHRY and CDR2 is SYGVKD in the germline V gene. V lost 7 bases, J lost 1 base, and 13 bases lay in between. The CDR3 is 14 residues long. CDR3 amino acids: CAINAPGENTEAFF. CDR3 DNA: TGTGCCATCAATGCCCCCGGGGAGAACACTGAAGCTTTCTTT.

The rearrangement links TRBV29-1 to TRBJ2-7; 8 bases align to TRBD1. Germline V gene data show CDR1 as SQVTM and CDR2 as ANQGSEA. V lost 1 base to trimming and J lost 6 bases; unmatched junction nucleotides: 8. The CDR3 contains 14 residues. The CDR3 DNA reads TGCAGCGTTGAAGTCTGGACAGGGTTAAGCGAGCAGTACTTC. This encodes CSVEVWTGLSEQYF.

The chain couples TRBV3-1 (or the pseudogene TRBV3-2) to TRBJ2-5; D is uncertain. Germline V CDR1 and CDR2: LGHDT, YNNKEL (reference sequence). The CDR3 has 17 residues. V lost 0 bases and J 5 bases, leaving 19 bases between the germline ends. DNA of the CDR3: TGTGCCAGCAGCCAAGATTTCGGTCCGTCTGTCTTGGAGACCCAGTACTTC. Amino acids: CASSQDFGPSVLETQYF.

This clone has only a few counts. The V gene is TRBV2, the J gene TRBJ1-1; a possible D gene is TRBD1 (6 bases). Trimming took off 3 bases at V and 0 bases at J, with 8 bases between the two ends. CDR3 length equals 14 residues. Germline values: CDR1 SNHLY, CDR2 FYNNEI. The CDR3 sequence is CASSDWDMNTEAFF. DNA of the CDR3: TGTGCCAGCAGTGACTGGGACATGAACACTGAAGCTTTCTTT.

This clone was counted a single time. This chain links TRBV16 with TRBJ2-1; D unclear. The CDR3 sequence is 13 residues long. Germline V lookup: CDR1 KGHSY, CDR2 FQNENV. With 3 bases removed from V and 7 bases from J, the gap between germline ends came to 10 bases. CDR3 residues: CASSQLARNEQFF. CDR3 DNA sequence: TGTGCCAGCAGCCAGTTAGCTCGAAATGAGCAGTTCTTC.

V is TRBV5-6 and J is TRBJ2-1; maybe TRBD2 (6 bases). This CDR3 spans 14 amino acids. Trimming cost V 4 bases and J 4 bases, with 12 bases left between them. Germline loops: CDR1 SGHDT, CDR2 YYEEEE. The CDR3 protein is CASSRGTLYNEQFF. The CDR3 DNA reads TGTGCCAGCAGCCGCGGGACCTTATACAATGAGCAGTTCTTC.

The rearrangement links TRBV7-2 to TRBJ2-7, with 7 bases matching TRBD1. Trimming at V came to 1 base and at J to 2 bases, leaving 2 bases not matched to a gene. CDR1 and CDR2 from the germline V gene are SGHTA and FQGNSA. This CDR3 spans 14 amino acids. CDR3 protein: CASSLDRGTYEQYF. CDR3 nucleotides: TGTGCCAGCAGCTTAGACAGGGGTACCTACGAGCAGTACTTC.

CDR3 in DNA: TGTGCCAGCAGTGGACAGGGAGCGAGCGAGCAGTACTTC. It codes for CASSGQGASEQYF. The chain links TRBV25-1 to TRBJ2-7; TRBD1 matches at 7 bases. The V gene's germline CDR1 is MGHDK and CDR2 SYGVNS. The CDR3 is 13 residues long. The trim removed 4 bases at V and 6 bases at J, leaving 6 bases unmatched.

The chain joins TRBV21-1 to TRBJ2-4; whether TRBD2, the table's D call, matches the DNA was not checked. TRBV21-1 is reported as a pseudogene. This CDR3 spans 16 amino acids. DNA for the CDR3: TGTGCCAGCAGCACTCAAGCGGGGCTAACCAAAAACATTCAGTACTTC. The encoded protein is CASSTQAGLTKNIQYF.

The chain uses TRBV25-1 and TRBJ1-5, with D possibly TRBD1 on 5 matching bases. Trimming left V 0 bases short and J 9 bases short, with 9 bases between. The germline V gene encodes CDR1 MGHDK and CDR2 SYGVNS. The CDR3 contains 13 residues. This CDR3 is CASSEYPRVPQHF. CDR3 in DNA: TGTGCCAGCAGTGAATATCCCAGGGTGCCCCAGCATTTT.

The chain uses TRBV12-5 and TRBJ1-5; 12 nucleotides match TRBD1. Germline-derived CDR1 and CDR2 are LGHNT and FRNRAP. V was clipped by 5 bases and J by 7 bases; unmatched bases: 12. The CDR3 contains 17 residues. CDR3 coding DNA: TGTGCTAGTGGTCCTACCGGGACAGGGGGCGCCCGGCAGCCCCAGCATTTT. Protein product: CASGPTGTGGARQPQHF.

The chain carries TRBV18 and TRBJ2-7, with 11 nucleotides matching TRBD2. The V segment lost 2 bases and the J segment 7 bases; nucleotides outside the gene matches: 1. Germline V gene sequence: CDR1 KGHSH, CDR2 LQKENI. The CDR3 is made up of 13 amino acids. The CDR3 DNA is TGTGCCAGCTCACCATTAGCGGGAGGGGAGCAGTACTTC. This sequence encodes CASSPLAGGEQYF.

The chain links TRBV5-1 to TRBJ1-1; a weak D match, TRBD1 (6 bases). The ends were cut back, 4 bases at V and 3 bases at J, with 10 bases in the middle. The CDR3 runs to 13 residues. The germline gives CDR1 SGHRS, CDR2 YFSETQ. The CDR3 sequence is CASSITGYTEAFF. CDR3 coding DNA: TGCGCCAGCAGCATTACAGGGTACACTGAAGCTTTCTTT. Variable domain in full (rest from reference TRBV5-1 and TRBJ1-1): KAGVTQTPRYLIKTRGQQVTLSCSPISGHRSVSWYQQTPGQGLQFLFEYFSETQRNKGNFPGRFSGRQFSNSRSEMNVSTLELGDSALYLCASSITGYTEAFFGQGTRLTVV.

The chain joins TRBV4-1 to TRBJ2-7; TRBD1 is a possible D gene (6 bases). CDR3 length: 14 residues. Trimming took off 4 bases at V and 0 bases at J, with 10 bases between the two ends. Germline CDR1 reads MGHRA; CDR2 reads YSYEKL. The CDR3 loop is CASSRTASSYEQYF. CDR3 bases: TGCGCCAGCAGCCGGACAGCTAGCTCCTACGAGCAGTACTTC.

The V gene is TRBV7-2, the J gene TRBJ1-6; 7 bases match TRBD1. J gave up 2 bases and V 1 base, and 2 bases lay outside the gene matches. The CDR3 is 16 residues long. Germline values: CDR1 SGHTA, CDR2 FQGNSA. CDR3 amino acids: CASSLVGTAYNSPLHF. The CDR3 DNA reads as TGTGCCAGCAGCTTAGTCGGGACAGCCTATAATTCACCCCTCCACTTT. The full variable domain, completed using reference TRBV7-2 and TRBJ1-6, is GAGVSQSPSNKVTEKGKDVELRCDPISGHTALYWYRQSLGQGLEFLIYFQGNSAPDKSGLPSDRFSAERTGGSVSTLTIQRTQQEDSAVYLCASSLVGTAYNSPLHFGNGTRLTVT.

About this clone itself: Different DNA sequences within this sample yield the same CDR3. The CDR3 sequence is CASSLGTAYGYTF. For the CDR3, the DNA is TGTGCCAGCAGCTTAGGGACAGCCTATGGCTACACCTTC. The chain combines TRBV7-9 with TRBJ1-2; D is perhaps TRBD1 (6 bases). The CDR3 contains 13 residues. V dropped 1 base and J dropped 4 bases, with 7 bases sitting between them. Germline lookup yields CDR1 SEHNR and CDR2 FQNEAQ (reference sequence).